This TCR beta chain was recorded in a study of breast tumors, draining lymph nodes, adjacent tissues (dated by TCRdb to 2016 to 2018). For the study in its entirety: TCR beta repertoires were compared across tumor, adjacent nontumor tissue and axillary lymph nodes obtained from breast cancer patients. The study was designed to assess the relationships and possible T-cell exchange between tumor, surrounding tissue and draining lymph node repertoires in human breast cancer. The research as a whole found: The conclusion that tumor T cells originate in lymph nodes was framed as consistent with a hypothesis rather than directly demonstrated. T-cell repertoire diversity in tumors was found to be lower than in lymph nodes but higher than in nontumor tissue, and preferential V and J gene usage was observed. Tumor and nontumor tissue repertoires were significantly more similar in luminal-like than in basal-like breast cancer. The data were considered consistent with most tumor T cells being derived from the lymph node and subsequently expanding within tumor tissue.

Remarks on this clonotype: Its binding antigen is unknown. It has no much larger one-base neighbor in the sample; base qualities were not kept.

Reading from cysteine to phenylalanine, the CDR3 counts 14 amino acids. Here the CDR3 DNA is all that survives: 42 bases in frame from base 1. Trimming takes 7 bases from V and 2 bases from J, and the germline ends sit 14 bases apart. Adjacent samples consisted of nontumor breast tissue surrounding the tumor. The sample was run on an Illumina HiSeq 2000. Multiplex PCR amplification was used to build the TCR beta chain libraries. High-throughput sequencing was used to analyze the amplified TCR beta chain products. TCRdb passed the public sequencing reads through fastp at Q25 and MiXCR, retaining productive beta sequences. Identical CDR3 proteins give one entry, which carries the most common genes and DNA. The sample contains some 17,000 distinct CDR3 sequences, 45% of them found a single time. Jointly, the top ten make up 13% of the sample.

The source of this sequence is a female donor with breast cancer. Some clones in this sample may be carry-over from other donors' samples. The chain was built from TRBV12-3 or TRBV12-4 and TRBJ1-2; the D gene lacks a confident call. Sequenced: tumor-adjacent breast tissue. The DNA is TGTGCCAGCACCTTTTCCTTGGGGAACTATGGCTACACCTTC. This yields the protein CASTFSLGNYGYTF.